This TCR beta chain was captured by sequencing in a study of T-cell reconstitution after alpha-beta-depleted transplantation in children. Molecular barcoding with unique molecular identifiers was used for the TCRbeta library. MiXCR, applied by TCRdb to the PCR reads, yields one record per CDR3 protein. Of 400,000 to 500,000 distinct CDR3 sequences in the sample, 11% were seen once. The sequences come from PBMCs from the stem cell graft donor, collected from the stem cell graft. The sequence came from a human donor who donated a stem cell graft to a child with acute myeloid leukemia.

The CDR3 DNA sequence: TGTGCCAGCAGGTCGACAGGGCTTCAAGAGACCCAGTACTTC. Translation: CASRSTGLQETQYF. The chain has TRBV6-2 or TRBV6-3 and TRBJ2-5, with TRBD1 matching 7 bases. The trim removed 6 bases at V and 2 bases at J, leaving 6 bases unmatched. The CDR3 length is 14 residues. Germline CDR1 MNHEY, CDR2 SVGEGT.